Each of the 32 T cell receptor beta chains below was sequenced from the same sample in a study of T-cell memory formation after mild COVID-19. TCRdb ran MiXCR on the 5' RACE reads and lists one entry per CDR3 protein. Here the sample spans 350,000 to 450,000 distinct CDR3 sequences, approximately 27% being singletons. Sequenced input: PBMCs or a T cell subset sorted from them (not recorded which). The receptor source for this set is an adult woman who had mild COVID-19 (a few samples of this study predate the infection). Cell type and time point are not known.

By sample share, this clonotype is medium-sized. CDR3: CASSFWGSTDTQYF. CDR3 DNA sequence: TGTGCCAGCAGCTTTTGGGGTAGCACAGATACGCAGTATTTT. V usage is TRBV7-2 and J usage is TRBJ2-3; D is ambiguous. V gave up 3 bases and J gave up 0 bases, with 7 bases separating them. CDR3 length: 14 amino acids. CDR1 is SGHTA and CDR2 is FQGNSA in the germline V gene.

This rearrangement joins TRBV11-2 to TRBJ2-1, with TRBD2 matching over 7 bases. The CDR3 totals 14 residues. V gave up 5 bases and J gave up 7 bases; unmatched junction bases: 8. Germline values: CDR1 SGHAT, CDR2 FQNNGV. The CDR3 DNA reads as TGTGCCAGCAGCCTGCGGCGGGAGTTGAATGAGCAGTTCTTC. Protein sequence: CASSLRRELNEQFF.

This clonotype was counted between two and nine times. The chain joins TRBV7-9 to TRBJ1-1, with 7 bases fitting TRBD1. Germline V CDR1 and CDR2: SEHNR, FQNEAQ (reference sequence). The CDR3 has 13 amino acids. The V segment lost 5 bases and the J segment 4 bases; nucleotides outside the gene matches: 4. The CDR3 here is CASSATGATEAFF. In DNA, the CDR3 is TGTGCCAGCAGCGCTACAGGGGCCACTGAAGCTTTCTTT.

The rearrangement joins TRBV12-3 or TRBV12-4 to TRBJ1-5; TRBD1 matches 7 bases. The length of the CDR3 is 16 residues. V was pared by 6 bases and J by 3 bases, with 11 bases of the junction left unmatched. CDR3 loop: CASSPGEDRPNQPQHF. The DNA for the CDR3 is TGTGCCAGCAGCCCCGGGGAGGACAGGCCCAATCAGCCCCAGCATTTT.

This clonotype was observed many times. The chain carries TRBV10-3 and TRBJ2-7; 12 positions agree with TRBD1. This CDR3 has 15 amino acids. Trimming cost V 7 bases and J 3 bases; bases outside gene matches: 7. From germline, CDR1 is ENHRY and CDR2 SYGVKD. The CDR3 here is CAINGGQGANYEQYF. For the CDR3, the DNA is TGTGCCATCAATGGGGGACAGGGGGCTAACTACGAGCAGTACTTC.

This clonotype has more than one count but fewer than ten. J is TRBJ2-3 and V is TRBV20-1; 8 bases agree with TRBD2. J was trimmed by 3 bases and V by 2 bases; bases with no gene match: 4. The CDR3 extends over 14 amino acids. Germline-derived CDR1 and CDR2 are DFQATT and SNEGSKA (reference sequence). CDR3 coding DNA: TGCAGTGCTAGACCAGCGGGAGATACAGATACGCAGTATTTT. Its translation is CSARPAGDTDTQYF.

This clonotype has more than one count but fewer than ten. The chain links TRBV7-2 to TRBJ2-7; 8 bases agree with TRBD2. This CDR3 spans 16 amino acids. CDR1 is SGHTA, CDR2 FQGNSA, per germline. V was clipped by 3 bases and J by 6 bases; unmatched bases: 13. The DNA of the CDR3 is TGTGCCAGCAGCTTCGGGGTTATCGGGGGGGCTGGCGAGCAGTACTTC. It codes for CASSFGVIGGAGEQYF.

In nucleotides, the CDR3 is TGTGCCAGCAGCCCCGGTCTTCGAGGAGGAGATACGCAGTATTTT. It codes for CASSPGLRGGDTQYF. The chain combines TRBV7-3 with TRBJ2-3; perhaps TRBD2 as D (5 bases). Germline values: CDR1 SGHTA, CDR2 FQGTGA. Trimming took off 5 bases at V and 5 bases at J, with 17 bases between the two ends. The CDR3 covers 15 residues.

The CDR3 loop is CASRKDWTSGGITDTQYF. The CDR3, as DNA: TGTGCCAGCAGAAAAGATTGGACTAGCGGGGGGATCACAGATACGCAGTATTTT. The V gene is TRBV6-1, the J gene TRBJ2-3, with 14 bases aligning to TRBD2. Germline-derived CDR1 and CDR2 are MNHNS and SASEGT. This CDR3 has 18 residues. Trimming at V came to 6 bases and at J to 2 bases, leaving 10 bases not matched to a gene.

This clonotype occurred a few times. The chain is built from TRBV12-3 or TRBV12-4 and TRBJ2-1; a possible D gene is TRBD1 (5 bases). Trimming took 4 bases from V and 2 from J, leaving 15 bases between them. The CDR3 loop spans 16 amino acids. This CDR3 is CASSSRARKAYNEQFF. In nucleotides, the CDR3 is TGTGCCAGCAGTTCCAGGGCGAGGAAGGCCTACAATGAGCAGTTCTTC.

This clonotype was observed a handful of times. The chain recombines TRBV5-5 with TRBJ2-1; TRBD2 aligns across 7 bases. The J segment lost 7 bases and the V segment lost 0 bases, leaving 7 bases of the junction unmatched. The CDR3 loop spans 15 amino acids. Germline V lookup: CDR1 SGHKS, CDR2 YYEKEE (reference sequence). The CDR3 reads CASSLAGGFSNEQFF. CDR3 DNA: TGTGCCAGCAGCTTGGCGGGAGGTTTCTCTAATGAGCAGTTCTTC.

The V and J genes are TRBV4-3 and TRBJ1-1; no clear D. V lost 0 bases, J lost 4 bases, and 9 bases lay in between. The CDR3 is 14 residues long. Germline V gene sequence: CDR1 LGHNA, CDR2 YSLEER. The CDR3, as DNA: TGCGCCAGCAGCCAAGATGGCGGGGTCACTGAAGCTTTCTTT. Translating gives CASSQDGGVTEAFF.

The J gene is TRBJ2-3, the V gene TRBV6-2 or TRBV6-3; D is ambiguous. Trimming removed 4 bases from V and 2 bases from J, with 10 bases in between. This CDR3 region has 14 residues. The germline gives CDR1 MNHEY, CDR2 SVGEGT. CDR3 sequence: CASSWRPYTDTQYF. The CDR3 DNA follows: TGTGCCAGCAGTTGGCGGCCATACACAGATACGCAGTATTTT.

The chain carries TRBV14 and TRBJ2-5; 10 bases line up with TRBD2. Germline CDR1 is SGHDN and CDR2 is FVKESK. After removal of 6 bases from V and 0 bases from J, the junction contained 13 bases not matched to a gene. The CDR3 runs 18 residues. CDR3 coding DNA: TGTGCCAGCAGTCACCAACGAGCGGGGGGGAAGTACCAAGAGACCCAGTACTTC. Encoded protein: CASSHQRAGGKYQETQYF.

This chain uses TRBV20-1 with TRBJ2-7, with 8 bases aligning to TRBD1. Germline values: CDR1 DFQATT, CDR2 SNEGSKA (reference sequence). Losses at the gene ends were 5 bases for V and 2 bases for J; bases not matched to a gene: 8. CDR3 length equals 14 residues. This chain's CDR3 is CSAPGQGLTYEQYF. The CDR3 DNA sequence: TGCAGTGCTCCCGGACAGGGATTAACCTACGAGCAGTACTTC.

The CDR3 spells CASSFPPRPGGTYEQYF. The CDR3 DNA reads as TGTGCCAGCAGTTTTCCCCCCCGCCCCGGAGGAACCTACGAGCAGTACTTC. The chain combines TRBV27 with TRBJ2-7, with D tentatively TRBD2 (5 bases). The CDR3 spans 17 residues. Germline-derived CDR1 and CDR2 are MNHEY and SMNVEV (reference sequence). The V and J ends lost 3 bases and 2 bases respectively, with 20 bases between them.

The rearrangement uses TRBV12-3 or TRBV12-4 and TRBJ1-6, with D tentatively TRBD1 (6 bases). This CDR3 has 14 residues. V was cut by 6 bases and J by 10 bases, with 16 bases left in between. CDR3 coding DNA: TGTGCCAGCAGCTGGACAGCCGGGGGGTCACCCCTCCACTTT. Translated: CASSWTAGGSPLHF.

This clonotype appeared a few times. The rearrangement joins TRBV3-1 to TRBJ1-2; TRBD1 matches at 7 bases. CDR1 is LGHDT and CDR2 is YNNKEL in the germline V gene (reference sequence). The V segment lost 1 base and the J segment 7 bases; nucleotides outside the gene matches: 3. The CDR3 spans 13 residues. The CDR3 bases are TGTGCCAGCAGCCAAGGCGACAGGGCTGGCTACACCTTC. Protein product: CASSQGDRAGYTF.

V and J are TRBV29-1 and TRBJ1-5; the match to TRBD1 covers 10 bases. The V segment lost 6 bases and the J segment 6 bases; nucleotides outside the gene matches: 8. This CDR3 is built from 14 residues. CDR1 is SQVTM, CDR2 ANQGSEA, per germline. The CDR3 is CSVGEGTGAQPQHF. The CDR3 DNA follows: TGCAGCGTGGGGGAGGGGACAGGGGCTCAGCCCCAGCATTTT.

The V call is TRBV30, the J call TRBJ2-5; D is undetermined. V lost 5 bases and J 1 base, leaving 14 bases between the germline ends. Germline-derived CDR1 and CDR2 are GTSNPN and SVGIG (reference sequence). The CDR3 loop spans 14 amino acids. In DNA form, the CDR3 reads TGTGCCTGGGCCCGTGATGAGTCCCAAGAGACCCAGTACTTC. Amino acids: CAWARDESQETQYF.

The V call is TRBV20-1, the J call TRBJ2-3, with D hard to call. CDR1 is DFQATT, CDR2 SNEGSKA, per germline (reference sequence). Trimming removed 6 bases at V and 8 bases at J, with 18 bases between. The CDR3 runs 13 residues. CDR3 protein: CSASLRSAVTQYF. The CDR3 coding sequence is TGCAGTGCAAGCCTCCGAAGCGCCGTTACGCAGTATTTT.

The V call is TRBV5-1, the J call TRBJ2-1; no definite D call. V gave up 0 bases and J gave up 5 bases, with 12 bases separating them. Germline CDR1 is SGHRS and CDR2 is YFSETQ. This CDR3 has 15 amino acids. CDR3 nucleotides: TGCGCCAGCAGCTTGGAAGGCAAGATGGACAATGAGCAGTTCTTC. Translated, it gives CASSLEGKMDNEQFF. Drawing the rest from reference TRBV5-1 and TRBJ2-1, the complete variable domain is KAGVTQTPRYLIKTRGQQVTLSCSPISGHRSVSWYQQTPGQGLQFLFEYFSETQRNKGNFPGRFSGRQFSNSRSEMNVSTLELGDSALYLCASSLEGKMDNEQFFGPGTRLTVL.

The chain links TRBV10-3 to TRBJ1-5; TRBD1 agrees at 7 bases. The CDR3 totals 13 residues. With V trimmed by 7 bases and J by 5 bases, 5 bases remained unmatched. The germline V gene encodes CDR1 ENHRY and CDR2 SYGVKD. DNA for the CDR3: TGTGCCATCAAAGGACAGGTAGATCAGCCCCAGCATTTT. Translation: CAIKGQVDQPQHF.

This clonotype was found many times. The chain recombines TRBV25-1 with TRBJ2-7, with 7 bases lining up with TRBD2. The germline V gene encodes CDR1 MGHDK and CDR2 SYGVNS. The J segment lost 4 bases and the V segment lost 6 bases, leaving 6 bases of the junction unmatched. The CDR3 spans 13 residues. The CDR3 loop is CASSWEGRYEQYF. In nucleotides, the CDR3 is TGTGCCAGCAGCTGGGAGGGCCGATACGAGCAGTACTTC.

This clonotype was counted only a few times. The CDR3, as DNA: TGCAGCGTTGTCCCTCCAGGGAACTATGGCTACACCTTC. This sequence encodes CSVVPPGNYGYTF. The chain uses TRBV29-1 and TRBJ1-2, with D possibly TRBD1 on 5 matching bases. Trimming shortened V by 4 bases and J by 2 bases, and 11 bases separated the two germline ends. Germline V gene sequence: CDR1 SQVTM, CDR2 ANQGSEA. The CDR3 runs to 13 residues.

The V call is TRBV7-8, the J call TRBJ2-5, with 8 bases aligning to TRBD2. Germline V gives CDR1 SGHVS, CDR2 FQNEAQ. The trim removed 6 bases at V and 5 bases at J, leaving 14 bases unmatched. This CDR3 comprises 16 residues. The CDR3 coding sequence is TGTGCCAGCAGTAATCAGCGGGGGAGGGCAGTCGAGACCCAGTACTTC. As protein: CASSNQRGRAVETQYF.

This clonotype was detected only a few times. The chain is built from TRBV12-3 or TRBV12-4 and TRBJ2-1, with D possibly being TRBD1 (6 bases). Trimming removed 6 bases from V and 0 bases from J, with 21 bases in between. The CDR3 length is 18 residues. CDR3: CASSPTGPIFSSYNEQFF. In DNA form, the CDR3 reads TGTGCCAGCAGCCCGACAGGACCCATATTCAGCTCCTACAATGAGCAGTTCTTC.

The V and J genes are TRBV27 and TRBJ1-2, with TRBD1 as a possible D gene (5 bases). Trimming took off 5 bases at V and 4 bases at J, with 14 bases between the two ends. The CDR3 is made up of 14 amino acids. Per the germline V gene, CDR1 is MNHEY and CDR2 is SMNVEV (reference sequence). CDR3 protein: CASSPREPLYGYTF. The DNA of the CDR3 is TGTGCCAGCAGTCCCAGGGAACCCCTCTATGGCTACACCTTC.

The chain is built from TRBV7-2 and TRBJ2-1, with 11 nucleotides matching TRBD1. Germline values: CDR1 SGHTA, CDR2 FQGNSA. The CDR3 is 15 amino acids. J was trimmed by 5 bases and V by 5 bases; bases with no gene match: 5. The DNA for the CDR3 is TGTGCCAGCAGCCGGACAGGGGGCAACAACAATGAGCAGTTCTTC. It encodes CASSRTGGNNNEQFF.

This clonotype has just a few counts. J is TRBJ2-3 and V is TRBV7-9; 9 nucleotides line up with TRBD2. Germline V gives CDR1 SEHNR, CDR2 FQNEAQ (reference sequence). V lost 6 bases and J lost 1; bases outside the gene matches: 8. The CDR3 has 16 amino acids. The CDR3 DNA is TGTGCCAGCAGGTCGGGGCGGGGGGGCCGCACAGATACGCAGTATTTT. Translation gives CASRSGRGGRTDTQYF.

This clonotype was detected a few times. This chain uses TRBV30 with TRBJ2-1; D may be TRBD1 or TRBD2 (5 bases each). This CDR3 has 11 amino acids. CDR1 is GTSNPN, CDR2 SVGIG, per germline (reference sequence). V lost 2 bases to trimming and J lost 8 bases, with 7 bases between them. The CDR3 DNA follows: TGTGCCTGGAGTTCGGGGCATGAGCAGTTCTTC. This gives the protein CAWSSGHEQFF.

J is TRBJ1-1 and V is TRBV18, with unresolved D. V was pared by 3 bases and J by 1 base, with 9 bases between. The CDR3 covers 14 residues. Germline V lookup: CDR1 KGHSH, CDR2 LQKENI. The CDR3 DNA reads TGTGCCAGCTCACCGAGGGAAACGAACACTGAAGCTTTCTTT. The encoded protein is CASSPRETNTEAFF.